This T cell receptor beta chain was identified during a study of shared clonotypes between healthy human individuals. Study outcomes and limitations: The generation probabilities recorded for non-shared clonotypes fell below those of clonotypes shared by all four donors.

Germline CDR1 SGHRS, CDR2 YFSETQ. The V gene end was trimmed by 4 bases and the J gene end by 4 bases; junction bases not matched to a gene: 6. CDR3 length: 14 residues. Method: immunoSEQ multiplex PCR; TCRdb's copy keeps in-frame clones and lacks some. The data hold some 900,000 clones, with approximately 80% observed a single time. For this clone: The antigen is not known.

Source material: memory CD4+ T cells sorted from blood. Regarding subset: CD45RA-negative fraction. The TCR sequence derives from a young man in good health. This chain links TRBV5-1 with TRBJ2-3, with 7 bases that match TRBD1. This chain's CDR3 is CASSIGQAADTQYF. The CDR3 nucleotides read TGCGCCAGCAGCATTGGACAGGCGGCAGATACGCAGTATTTT.